Below, 23 T cell receptor beta chains from the same sample are listed, as sequenced in a study of T cell changes during pregnancy in multiple sclerosis. Repertoires were generated with immunoSEQ multiplex PCR, while TCRdb's copy carries only in-frame clones and drops some. This sample yields fewer than 140,000 clones, of which around 92% are seen a single time; approximately 1.6% belongs to the top ten. Material: peripheral blood, obtained after pregnancy. The receptors stem from a female donor with multiple sclerosis, enrolled in a pregnancy study.

The V call is TRBV14, the J call TRBJ1-2, with TRBD1 matching 7 bases. The CDR3 covers 15 residues. The germline gives CDR1 SGHDN, CDR2 FVKESK. V was clipped by 4 bases and J by 4 bases; unmatched bases: 9. The CDR3 bases are TGTGCCAGCAGCCGCCGGACAGGCATGCCCTATGGCTACACCTTC. It codes for CASSRRTGMPYGYTF. The variable domain in full, completed from reference TRBV14 and TRBJ1-2, reads EAGVTQFPSHSVIEKGQTVTLRCDPISGHDNLYWYRRVMGKEIKFLLHFVKESKQDESGMPNNRFLAERTGGTYSTLKVQPAELEDSGVYFCASSRRTGMPYGYTFGSGTRLTVV.

J is TRBJ1-5 and V is TRBV28; 9 bases are a match to TRBD1. This CDR3 has 15 amino acids. V shed 6 bases and J 2 bases; nucleotides not matched to a gene: 5. Germline V gene data show CDR1 as MDHEN and CDR2 as SYDVKM. CDR3 sequence (DNA): TGTGCCAGCAGATCTACAGGGGGCCGCAATCAGCCCCAGCATTTT. Translating gives CASRSTGGRNQPQHF.

This chain uses TRBV15 with TRBJ2-1, with 7 bases identical to TRBD1. V gave up 4 bases and J gave up 2 bases; unmatched junction bases: 5. Germline CDR1 LNHNV, CDR2 YYDKDF (reference sequence). CDR3 size: 15 residues. The CDR3, as DNA: TGTGCCACCAGCATCGACAGGGATCCCTACAATGAGCAGTTCTTC. It is translated as CATSIDRDPYNEQFF.

The chain employs TRBV5-4 and TRBJ1-1; TRBD1 matches at 7 bases. Trimming at V came to 6 bases and at J to 1 base, leaving 12 bases not matched to a gene. CDR3 size: 16 residues. Per germline, CDR1 SGHNT and CDR2 YYREEE (reference sequence). The CDR3: CASTQGQASTNTEAFF. CDR3 in DNA: TGTGCCAGCACCCAAGGACAGGCCTCTACGAACACTGAAGCTTTCTTT. Complete variable domain (other parts from reference TRBV5-4 and TRBJ1-1): ETGVTQSPTHLIKTRGQQVTLRCSSQSGHNTVSWYQQALGQGPQFIFQYYREEENGRGNFPPRFSGLQFPNYSSELNVNALELDDSALYLCASTQGQASTNTEAFFGQGTRLTVV.

The chain couples TRBV28 to TRBJ2-7; D is perhaps TRBD2 (5 bases). Trimming took off 8 bases at V and 4 bases at J, with 12 bases between the two ends. The CDR3 totals 12 residues. Germline assignment: CDR1 MDHEN and CDR2 SYDVKM. The DNA of the CDR3 is TGTGCCAGCCAAACTAGGTCTTACGAGCAGTACTTC. It encodes CASQTRSYEQYF.

The J gene is TRBJ2-7, the V gene TRBV7-2; TRBD1 is a possible D gene (5 bases). V gave up 2 bases and J gave up 2 bases, with 13 bases separating them. The CDR3 runs 15 residues. CDR1 and CDR2 (germline): SGHTA, FQGNSA. CDR3 bases: TGTGCCAGCAGCTTAAGTCGCAGGGCCACCTACGAGCAGTACTTC. It is translated as CASSLSRRATYEQYF.

The chain carries TRBV6-7 and TRBJ1-2; TRBD1 aligns across 8 bases. TRBV6-7 has ORF status, its function being uncertain. The CDR3 spans 13 residues. The ends lost 11 bases at V and 2 bases at J; junction bases unmatched: 7. CDR3 DNA: TGTGCCGCTCAAGGACAGGGAAACTATGGCTACACCTTC. Translating gives CAAQGQGNYGYTF.

The chain employs TRBV27 and TRBJ2-1; TRBD2 agrees at 8 bases. The CDR3 loop spans 17 amino acids. Germline CDR1 is MNHEY and CDR2 is SMNVEV (reference sequence). The ends lost 2 bases at V and 3 bases at J; junction bases unmatched: 9. This chain's CDR3 is CASSLRGSGTYYNEQFF. The CDR3 DNA sequence: TGTGCCAGCAGTTTAAGGGGTAGCGGGACGTACTACAATGAGCAGTTCTTC.

This chain joins TRBV25-1 and TRBJ2-3; a weak D match, TRBD2 (6 bases). The V end was cut by 6 bases, the J end by 5 bases, with 15 bases between. This CDR3 comprises 14 residues. Germline CDR1 is MGHDK and CDR2 is SYGVNS. The CDR3 nucleotides are TGTGCCAGCAGAAGTCGGGAGTTCAAAGATACGCAGTATTTT. Translating gives CASRSREFKDTQYF.

This clone was seen only once. The V gene is TRBV9, the J gene TRBJ1-2; 7 bases map to TRBD1. Looked up from germline, CDR1 is SGDLS and CDR2 is YYNGEE. After removal of 3 bases from V and 0 bases from J, the junction contained 5 bases not matched to a gene. This CDR3 comprises 15 residues. The CDR3 nucleotides read TGTGCCAGCAGCGAGGGGGCTCAAGCTAACTATGGCTACACCTTC. Amino acid sequence: CASSEGAQANYGYTF. The complete variable domain, with remaining parts taken from reference TRBV9 and TRBJ1-2, reads DSGVTQTPKHLITATGQRVTLRCSPRSGDLSVYWYQQSLDQGLQFLIQYYNGEERAKGNILERFSAQQFPDLHSELNLSSLELGDSALYFCASSEGAQANYGYTFGSGTRLTVV.

V and J are TRBV6-1 and TRBJ2-7; 8 positions agree with TRBD1. Germline CDR1 reads MNHNS; CDR2 reads SASEGT. This CDR3 comprises 15 residues. The V segment lost 7 bases and the J segment 5 bases; nucleotides outside the gene matches: 13. The CDR3 loop reads CASTWTGTLMDEQYF. In DNA form, the CDR3 reads TGTGCCAGCACCTGGACAGGGACCTTAATGGACGAGCAGTACTTC.

The genes are TRBV5-1 and TRBJ2-5; D is uncertain. The CDR3 is 15 residues long. Trimming left V 4 bases short and J 0 bases short, with 13 bases between. Per the germline V gene, CDR1 is SGHRS and CDR2 is YFSETQ. DNA for the CDR3: TGCGCCAGCAGCCTTTTGACGGAGTACCAAGAGACCCAGTACTTC. Translated: CASSLLTEYQETQYF.

The rearrangement joins TRBV19 to TRBJ1-4, with a tentative D call TRBD1 (6 bases). Trimming shortened V by 6 bases and J by 6 bases, and 17 bases separated the two germline ends. This CDR3 region has 15 residues. CDR1 and CDR2 (germline): LNHDA, SQIVND (reference sequence). The CDR3 DNA is TGTGCCAGTAGCAGGGGCGTAAGGATTCATGAAAAACTGTTTTTT. It encodes CASSRGVRIHEKLFF.

The V call is TRBV6-6, the J call TRBJ1-2; 10 bases align to TRBD1. V dropped 5 bases and J dropped 2; count of bases not matched to a gene: 8. This CDR3 spans 16 amino acids. The germline V gene has CDR1 MNHNY and CDR2 SVGAGI (reference sequence). CDR3 nucleotide sequence: TGTGCCAGCAGTACCCACGTGGGACAGGGGAACTATGGCTACACCTTC. Residues: CASSTHVGQGNYGYTF.

The genes are TRBV6-1 and TRBJ2-3; 16 bases are a match to TRBD2. Germline V gene lookup returns CDR1 MNHNS and CDR2 SASEGT. The CDR3 extends over 15 amino acids. V lost 6 bases to trimming and J lost 4 bases; unmatched junction nucleotides: 1. The CDR3, as DNA: TGTGCCAGCAGCGGGACTAGCGGGGGGGCAGATACGCAGTATTTT. It encodes CASSGTSGGADTQYF.

J is TRBJ1-2 and V is TRBV2, with a tentative D call TRBD1 (6 bases). Deletions cut 6 bases from V and 6 bases from J, with 17 bases between. The CDR3 sequence is 14 residues long. Germline V gives CDR1 SNHLY, CDR2 FYNNEI. The CDR3 DNA follows: TGTGCCAGCAGGCCCGCCCCACAGGGTCATGGCTACACCTTC. Protein product: CASRPAPQGHGYTF.

The rearrangement links TRBV6-5 to TRBJ2-2, with 8 bases that match TRBD1. The CDR3 totals 16 residues. Germline lookup yields CDR1 MNHEY and CDR2 SVGAGI. V lost 1 base and J lost 3; bases outside the gene matches: 4. CDR3 DNA: TGTGCCAGCAGTTACTTTCCGGGACAGGACACCGGGGAGCTGTTTTTT. It translates to CASSYFPGQDTGELFF.

This rearrangement joins TRBV5-1 to TRBJ1-3; D gene uncertain. This CDR3 has 15 amino acids. V was cut by 1 base and J by 0 bases, with 8 bases left in between. Germline V lookup: CDR1 SGHRS, CDR2 YFSETQ. CDR3 sequence: CASSLRGDSGNTIYF. CDR3 bases: TGCGCCAGCAGCTTGCGTGGAGACTCTGGAAACACCATATATTTT.

This sequence joins TRBV6-5 and TRBJ1-4; D is perhaps TRBD1 (6 bases). Trimming took off 6 bases at V and 3 bases at J, with 11 bases between the two ends. CDR3 size: 14 residues. From germline, CDR1 is MNHEY and CDR2 SVGAGI. CDR3 loop: CASRPTGPNEKLFF. The CDR3 DNA reads as TGTGCCAGCAGGCCGACAGGCCCTAATGAAAAACTGTTTTTT.

The chain has TRBV4-2 and TRBJ2-1, with 8 bases fitting TRBD2. The V gene's germline CDR1 is LGHNA and CDR2 YNFKEQ. After removal of 2 bases from V and 3 bases from J, the junction contained 0 bases not matched to a gene. The length of the CDR3 is 14 residues. The CDR3 is CASSQLAGYNEQFF. In DNA, the CDR3 is TGTGCCAGCAGCCAACTAGCGGGCTACAATGAGCAGTTCTTC.

Written as DNA, the CDR3 is TGTGCCAGCAGGAAACAGGGGCCAAATCAGCCCCAGCATTTT. Its protein is CASRKQGPNQPQHF. V is TRBV27 and J is TRBJ1-5; TRBD1 agrees at 7 bases. The CDR3 is made up of 14 amino acids. Unmatched junction bases numbered 6, after V lost 6 bases and J lost 4 bases. Germline V gene data show CDR1 as MNHEY and CDR2 as SMNVEV (reference sequence).

The chain couples TRBV15 to TRBJ2-7; D unresolved. Germline CDR1 and CDR2: LNHNV and YYDKDF (reference sequence). Trimming took 1 base from V and 4 from J, leaving 11 bases between them. CDR3 length equals 14 residues. CDR3 protein: CATSRAPGSYEQYF. CDR3 DNA: TGTGCCACCAGCAGAGCGCCAGGCAGTTACGAGCAGTACTTC. The full variable domain, in which reference TRBV15 and TRBJ2-7 provide the parts outside the CDR3, is DAMVIQNPRYQVTQFGKPVTLSCSQTLNHNVMYWYQQKSSQAPKLLFHYYDKDFNNEADTPDNFQSRRPNTSFCFLDIRSPGLGDTAMYLCATSRAPGSYEQYFGPGTRLTVT.

V and J are TRBV5-1 and TRBJ1-3; the match to TRBD1 covers 7 bases. Germline V gene sequence: CDR1 SGHRS, CDR2 YFSETQ. V gave up 6 bases and J gave up 0 bases; unmatched junction bases: 6. This CDR3 spans 15 amino acids. The chain's CDR3 is CASTWTGLSGNTIYF. The CDR3 coding sequence is TGCGCCAGCACCTGGACAGGACTCTCTGGAAACACCATATATTTT. Combining the CDR3 with reference TRBV5-1 and TRBJ1-3 gives the whole variable domain KAGVTQTPRYLIKTRGQQVTLSCSPISGHRSVSWYQQTPGQGLQFLFEYFSETQRNKGNFPGRFSGRQFSNSRSEMNVSTLELGDSALYLCASTWTGLSGNTIYFGEGSWLTVV.